A single sample is the source of the 9 T cell receptor beta chains below, sequenced in a study of control samples from healthy donors and cancer patients. TCRdb's copy holds only in-frame clones and misses some; the assay was immunoSEQ multiplex PCR. The repertoire holds approximately 160,000 clones, with more than 85% as singletons. The source material was blood. These receptors were collected from a woman in her thirties or forties in good health.

In this sample, this clone turned up once. The chain is built from TRBV5-1 and TRBJ2-1; D gene ambiguous. Germline V lookup: CDR1 SGHRS, CDR2 YFSETQ. This CDR3 region has 14 residues. Trimming removed 4 bases from V and 4 bases from J, with 12 bases in between. The CDR3 spells CASSPDDKYNEQFF. The CDR3, as DNA: TGCGCCAGCAGCCCGGATGACAAGTACAATGAGCAGTTCTTC.

This chain joins TRBV9 and TRBJ1-1; TRBD1 matches at 9 bases. This CDR3 is built from 15 residues. Unmatched junction bases numbered 8, after V lost 4 bases and J lost 4 bases. In germline, CDR1 is SGDLS, CDR2 YYNGEE. CDR3 DNA sequence: TGTGCCAGCAGCAAACAGGGGGCCTTTGGCACTGAAGCTTTCTTT. Residues: CASSKQGAFGTEAFF. Combining the CDR3 with reference TRBV9 and TRBJ1-1 gives the whole variable domain DSGVTQTPKHLITATGQRVTLRCSPRSGDLSVYWYQQSLDQGLQFLIQYYNGEERAKGNILERFSAQQFPDLHSELNLSSLELGDSALYFCASSKQGAFGTEAFFGQGTRLTVV.

The CDR3 nucleotides are TGTGCCAGCACCTCGTCTGGGGCCAACGTCCTGACTTTC. This sequence encodes CASTSSGANVLTF. The chain joins TRBV3-1 (or the pseudogene TRBV3-2) to TRBJ2-6, with D hard to call. The V end was cut by 7 bases, the J end by 1 base, with 5 bases between. Germline CDR1 is LGHDT and CDR2 is YNNKEL (reference sequence). The CDR3 spans 13 residues.

The chain employs TRBV19 and TRBJ1-4; TRBD1 matches 10 bases. The CDR3 sequence is 15 residues long. CDR1 is LNHDA and CDR2 is SQIVND in the germline V gene (reference sequence). Trimming took 3 bases from V and 5 from J; bases not matched to a gene: 3. The CDR3 region is CASSIGTGANEKLFF. CDR3 coding DNA: TGTGCCAGTAGTATCGGGACAGGGGCGAATGAAAAACTGTTTTTT.

This chain connects TRBV19 to TRBJ1-2; TRBD1 matches 9 bases. The trim removed 6 bases at V and 3 bases at J, leaving 5 bases unmatched. CDR1 LNHDA and CDR2 SQIVND come from the germline V gene (reference sequence). The CDR3 loop spans 14 amino acids. CDR3 sequence reads: CASRPTGGDYGYTF. The CDR3 DNA reads TGTGCCAGTAGACCGACAGGGGGGGACTATGGCTACACCTTC.

The CDR3 sequence: CASSLWNTEAFF. DNA of the CDR3: TGTGCCAGCAGTTTGTGGAACACTGAAGCTTTCTTT. The chain links TRBV6-2 or TRBV6-3 to TRBJ1-1; unclear D gene. This CDR3 has 12 residues. V was pared by 4 bases and J by 1 base, with 4 bases between. In germline, CDR1 is MNHEY, CDR2 SVGEGT.

The rearrangement joins TRBV5-1 to TRBJ1-4; D call uncertain. The CDR3 covers 13 residues. V was shortened by 3 bases and J by 5 bases, with 8 bases between the two germline ends. The germline gives CDR1 SGHRS, CDR2 YFSETQ. The chain's CDR3 is CASSWARNEKLFF. CDR3 DNA: TGCGCCAGCAGCTGGGCGAGGAATGAAAAACTGTTTTTT. The entire variable domain, with the rest obtained from reference TRBV5-1 and TRBJ1-4, is as follows: KAGVTQTPRYLIKTRGQQVTLSCSPISGHRSVSWYQQTPGQGLQFLFEYFSETQRNKGNFPGRFSGRQFSNSRSEMNVSTLELGDSALYLCASSWARNEKLFFGSGTQLSVL.

This chain joins TRBV7-6 and TRBJ2-7, with 8 bases that match TRBD1. V shed 1 base and J 3 bases; nucleotides not matched to a gene: 2. The CDR3 length is 14 residues. In germline, CDR1 is SGHVS, CDR2 FNYEAQ. CDR3 amino acids: CASSLGDRGYEQYF. For the CDR3, the DNA is TGTGCCAGCAGCTTAGGAGACAGGGGCTACGAGCAGTACTTC.

V and J are TRBV14 and TRBJ1-3; no clear D. Germline CDR1 and CDR2: SGHDN and FVKESK. The ends were cut back, 1 base at V and 15 bases at J, with 16 bases in the middle. The CDR3 has 13 amino acids. CDR3: CASSQVRLVTRYF. The CDR3 DNA reads TGTGCCAGCAGCCAAGTAAGGTTGGTTACCCGATATTTT.